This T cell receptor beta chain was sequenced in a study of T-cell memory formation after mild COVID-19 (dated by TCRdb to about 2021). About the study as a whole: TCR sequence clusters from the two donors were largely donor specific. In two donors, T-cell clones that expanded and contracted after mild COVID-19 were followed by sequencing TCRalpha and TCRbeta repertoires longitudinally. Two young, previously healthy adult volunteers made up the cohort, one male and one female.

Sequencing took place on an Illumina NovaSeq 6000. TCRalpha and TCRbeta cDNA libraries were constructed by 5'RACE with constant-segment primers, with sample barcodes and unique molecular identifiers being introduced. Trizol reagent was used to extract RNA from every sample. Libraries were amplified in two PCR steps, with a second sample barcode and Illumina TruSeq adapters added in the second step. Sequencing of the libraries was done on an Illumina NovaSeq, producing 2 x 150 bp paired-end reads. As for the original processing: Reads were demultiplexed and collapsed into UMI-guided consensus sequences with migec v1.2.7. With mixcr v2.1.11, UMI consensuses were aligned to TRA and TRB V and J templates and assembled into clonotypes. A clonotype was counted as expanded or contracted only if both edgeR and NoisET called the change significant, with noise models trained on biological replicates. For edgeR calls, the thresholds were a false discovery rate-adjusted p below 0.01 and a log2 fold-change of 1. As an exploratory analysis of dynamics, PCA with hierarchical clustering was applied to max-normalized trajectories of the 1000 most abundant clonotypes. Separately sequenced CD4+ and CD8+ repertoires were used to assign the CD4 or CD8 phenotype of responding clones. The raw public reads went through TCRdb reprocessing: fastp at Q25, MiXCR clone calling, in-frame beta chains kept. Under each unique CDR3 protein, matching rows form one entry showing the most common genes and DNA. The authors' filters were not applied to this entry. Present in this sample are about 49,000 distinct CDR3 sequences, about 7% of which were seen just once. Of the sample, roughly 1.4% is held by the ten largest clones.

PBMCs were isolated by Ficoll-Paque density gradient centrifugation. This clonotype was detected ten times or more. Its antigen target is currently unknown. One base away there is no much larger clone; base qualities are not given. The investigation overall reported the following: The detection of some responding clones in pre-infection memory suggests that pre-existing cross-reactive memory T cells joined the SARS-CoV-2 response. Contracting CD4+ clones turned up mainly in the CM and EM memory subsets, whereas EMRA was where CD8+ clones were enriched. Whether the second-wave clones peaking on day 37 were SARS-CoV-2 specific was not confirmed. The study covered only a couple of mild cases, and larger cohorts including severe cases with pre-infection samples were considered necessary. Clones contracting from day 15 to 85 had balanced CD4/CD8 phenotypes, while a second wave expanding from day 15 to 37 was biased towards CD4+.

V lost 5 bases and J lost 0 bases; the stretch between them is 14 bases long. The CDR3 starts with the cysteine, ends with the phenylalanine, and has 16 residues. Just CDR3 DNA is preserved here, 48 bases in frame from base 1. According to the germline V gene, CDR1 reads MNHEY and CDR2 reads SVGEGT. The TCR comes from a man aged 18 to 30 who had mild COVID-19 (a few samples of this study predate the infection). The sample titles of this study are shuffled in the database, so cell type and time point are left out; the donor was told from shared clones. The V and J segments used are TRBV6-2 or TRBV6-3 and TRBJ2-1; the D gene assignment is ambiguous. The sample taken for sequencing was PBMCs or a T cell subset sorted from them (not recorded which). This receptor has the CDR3 CASSLHSRSSYNEQFF. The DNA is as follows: TGTGCCAGCAGTCTCCACAGCCGGAGCTCCTACAATGAGCAGTTCTTC.